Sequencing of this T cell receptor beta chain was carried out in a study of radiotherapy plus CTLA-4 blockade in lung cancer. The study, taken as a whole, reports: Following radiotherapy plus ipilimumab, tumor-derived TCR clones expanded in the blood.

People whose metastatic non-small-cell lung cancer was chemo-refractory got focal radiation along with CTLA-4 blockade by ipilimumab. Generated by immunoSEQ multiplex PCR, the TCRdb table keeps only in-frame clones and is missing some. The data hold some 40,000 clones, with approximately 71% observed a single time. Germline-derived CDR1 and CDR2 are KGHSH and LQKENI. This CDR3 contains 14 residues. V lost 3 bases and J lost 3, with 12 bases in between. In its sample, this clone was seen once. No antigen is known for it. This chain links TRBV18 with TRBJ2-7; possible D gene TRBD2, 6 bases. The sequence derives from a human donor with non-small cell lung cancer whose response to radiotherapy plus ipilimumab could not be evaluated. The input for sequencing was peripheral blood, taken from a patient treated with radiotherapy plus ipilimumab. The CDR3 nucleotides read TGTGCCAGCTCACCCCGTGGGGGAGGCTACGAGCAGTACTTC. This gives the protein CASSPRGGGYEQYF.